These T cell receptor beta chains were read from a single sample in a study of CD8 T cells in ankylosing spondylitis. TCRdb used MiXCR to reprocess the 5' RACE reads, holding one entry per CDR3 protein. The table has 350,000 to 550,000 distinct CDR3 sequences, 25% to 30% seen once; the top ten hold 0.85% to 1%. The sample taken for sequencing was blood, either unsorted or a sorted T cell fraction (not recorded which). The source of these receptors is a male donor with ankylosing spondylitis. Both conserved end residues are part of each CDR3. The order of the fields is CDR3 protein, CDR3 DNA, J gene, D gene, clone size, V gene. The D gene is left open where the match is weak. Clone sizes are given selectively: once, few, many, or a class where the clone is expanded.

cdr3_aa: CSASMILGELFF
cdr3_nt: TGCAGTGCTAGTATGATTCTCGGGGAGCTGTTTTTT
j_call: TRBJ2-2
d_call: -
clone_size: -
v_call: TRBV20-1

cdr3_aa: CASSTRLAGASYNEQFF
cdr3_nt: TGCGCCAGCAGCACTCGACTAGCGGGAGCGTCCTACAATGAGCAGTTCTTC
j_call: TRBJ2-1
d_call: TRBD2
clone_size: -
v_call: TRBV5-1

cdr3_aa: CASKSSGVLVDEQFF
cdr3_nt: TGTGCCAGTAAGTCTAGCGGGGTTTTGGTGGATGAGCAGTTCTTC
j_call: TRBJ2-1
d_call: TRBD2
clone_size: -
v_call: TRBV19

cdr3_aa: CASTPAGGSGEQFF
cdr3_nt: TGTGCCAGCACTCCGGCGGGAGGATCGGGTGAGCAGTTCTTC
j_call: TRBJ2-1
d_call: TRBD2
clone_size: many
v_call: TRBV11-2

cdr3_aa: CSALITGTGTDTQYF
cdr3_nt: TGCAGTGCTCTGATTACCGGGACAGGGACAGATACGCAGTATTTT
j_call: TRBJ2-3
d_call: TRBD1
clone_size: few
v_call: TRBV20-1

cdr3_aa: CATSDPSLAGDTDTQYF
cdr3_nt: TGTGCCACCAGTGATCCTTCACTAGCGGGAGACACAGATACGCAGTATTTT
j_call: TRBJ2-3
d_call: TRBD2
clone_size: -
v_call: TRBV24-1

cdr3_aa: CSAPAADRGTLTPLHF
cdr3_nt: TGCAGTGCCCCGGCAGCTGACAGGGGAACGTTGACACCCCTCCACTTT
j_call: TRBJ1-6
d_call: TRBD1
clone_size: -
v_call: TRBV20-1

cdr3_aa: CASSPETPFQYF
cdr3_nt: TGTGCCAGCAGTCCGGAGACGCCTTTTCAGTACTTC
j_call: TRBJ2-4
d_call: -
clone_size: -
v_call: TRBV11-2

cdr3_aa: CSGERGDTQYF
cdr3_nt: TGCAGTGGGGAGCGTGGAGATACGCAGTATTTT
j_call: TRBJ2-3
d_call: -
clone_size: -
v_call: TRBV20-1

cdr3_aa: CASSEVNEKLFF
cdr3_nt: TGCGCCAGCAGTGAGGTTAATGAAAAACTGTTTTTT
j_call: TRBJ1-4
d_call: -
clone_size: -
v_call: TRBV10-2

cdr3_aa: CASSAGLAGYNEQFF
cdr3_nt: TGTGCCAGCAGCGCTGGACTAGCGGGGTACAATGAGCAGTTCTTC
j_call: TRBJ2-1
d_call: TRBD2
clone_size: -
v_call: TRBV7-9

cdr3_aa: CASSPGLSYEQYF
cdr3_nt: TGCGCCAGCAGTCCGGGACTATCCTACGAGCAGTACTTC
j_call: TRBJ2-7
d_call: TRBD2
clone_size: few
v_call: TRBV10-1

cdr3_aa: CASSPGDRLEKLFF
cdr3_nt: TGTGCCAGCAGTCCGGGGGACAGACTCGAAAAACTGTTTTTT
j_call: TRBJ1-4
d_call: TRBD1
clone_size: -
v_call: TRBV12-3/TRBV12-4

cdr3_aa: CASSQRVNTGELFF
cdr3_nt: TGTGCCAGCAGCCAGCGGGTGAACACCGGGGAGCTGTTTTTT
j_call: TRBJ2-2
d_call: -
clone_size: few
v_call: TRBV3-1

cdr3_aa: CASSLVVRGSQETQYF
cdr3_nt: TGCGCCAGCAGCTTGGTCGTCAGGGGATCTCAAGAGACCCAGTACTTC
j_call: TRBJ2-5
d_call: -
clone_size: -
v_call: TRBV5-1

cdr3_aa: CASSRTGDYTF
cdr3_nt: TGTGCCAGCAGTCGGACAGGGGACTACACCTTC
j_call: TRBJ1-2
d_call: TRBD1
clone_size: -
v_call: TRBV12-3/TRBV12-4

cdr3_aa: CASSSQGTGSTDTQYF
cdr3_nt: TGTGCCAGCAGCTCCCAGGGTACTGGGAGCACAGATACGCAGTATTTT
j_call: TRBJ2-3
d_call: -
clone_size: once
v_call: TRBV7-9

cdr3_aa: CASSDAGGRTEAFF
cdr3_nt: TGTGCCAGCAGTGATGCAGGGGGTCGCACTGAAGCTTTCTTT
j_call: TRBJ1-1
d_call: TRBD1
clone_size: -
v_call: TRBV6-1

cdr3_aa: CATRPRTEAFF
cdr3_nt: TGTGCCACCCGCCCTAGAACTGAAGCTTTCTTT
j_call: TRBJ1-1
d_call: -
clone_size: few
v_call: TRBV7-2

cdr3_aa: CASSDERGWNEQFF
cdr3_nt: TGCGCCAGCAGCGACGAGCGGGGGTGGAATGAGCAGTTCTTC
j_call: TRBJ2-1
d_call: TRBD2
clone_size: -
v_call: TRBV5-1

cdr3_aa: CASSLGAGGGTDTQYF
cdr3_nt: TGTGCCAGCAGCTTAGGAGCGGGGGGGGGCACAGATACGCAGTATTTT
j_call: TRBJ2-3
d_call: TRBD2
clone_size: few
v_call: TRBV7-2

cdr3_aa: CSGISGRAADTQYF
cdr3_nt: TGCAGCGGAATTAGCGGGAGGGCCGCAGATACGCAGTATTTT
j_call: TRBJ2-3
d_call: TRBD2
clone_size: -
v_call: TRBV29-1

cdr3_aa: CASSFDRQDYNEQFF
cdr3_nt: TGTGCCAGCAGCTTCGACAGGCAGGATTACAATGAGCAGTTCTTC
j_call: TRBJ2-1
d_call: -
clone_size: few
v_call: TRBV7-2

cdr3_aa: CSAGTGAVYNEQFF
cdr3_nt: TGCAGTGCTGGGACAGGGGCGGTGTACAATGAGCAGTTCTTC
j_call: TRBJ2-1
d_call: TRBD1
clone_size: -
v_call: TRBV20-1

cdr3_aa: CASSLSGGTNSYEQYF
cdr3_nt: TGCGCCAGCAGCTTGAGTGGAGGGACGAACTCCTACGAGCAGTACTTC
j_call: TRBJ2-7
d_call: -
clone_size: few
v_call: TRBV5-1

cdr3_aa: CASSEGVAGGPETQYF
cdr3_nt: TGTGCCAGCAGTGAGGGGGTAGCGGGAGGGCCTGAGACCCAGTACTTC
j_call: TRBJ2-5
d_call: TRBD2
clone_size: -
v_call: TRBV2

cdr3_aa: CASSGDRRNTEAFF
cdr3_nt: TGTGCCAGCAGCGGGGACAGGAGGAACACTGAAGCTTTCTTT
j_call: TRBJ1-1
d_call: TRBD1
clone_size: -
v_call: TRBV2

cdr3_aa: CSARFRTDNTEAFF
cdr3_nt: TGCAGTGCTAGATTCCGGACAGATAACACTGAAGCTTTCTTT
j_call: TRBJ1-1
d_call: -
clone_size: -
v_call: TRBV20-1

cdr3_aa: CASNGQGATEAFF
cdr3_nt: TGTGCCAGCAACGGACAGGGGGCCACTGAAGCTTTCTTT
j_call: TRBJ1-1
d_call: TRBD1
clone_size: -
v_call: TRBV7-9

cdr3_aa: CASSQTGTVGYTF
cdr3_nt: TGTGCCAGCAGCCAGACCGGGACCGTCGGCTACACCTTC
j_call: TRBJ1-2
d_call: -
clone_size: few
v_call: TRBV2

cdr3_aa: CSVGPGARETQYF
cdr3_nt: TGCAGCGTTGGTCCCGGGGCTCGGGAGACCCAGTACTTC
j_call: TRBJ2-5
d_call: -
clone_size: -
v_call: TRBV29-1

cdr3_aa: CASSSTQNPGNQPQHF
cdr3_nt: TGTGCCAGCAGTTCAACACAAAATCCAGGGAATCAGCCCCAGCATTTT
j_call: TRBJ1-5
d_call: -
clone_size: few
v_call: TRBV7-8

cdr3_aa: CATWTGNNEQFF
cdr3_nt: TGTGCCACCTGGACAGGGAATAATGAGCAGTTCTTC
j_call: TRBJ2-1
d_call: TRBD1
clone_size: -
v_call: TRBV10-3

cdr3_aa: CASSLGDFSGANVLTF
cdr3_nt: TGCGCCAGCAGCTTGGGTGATTTCTCTGGGGCCAACGTCCTGACTTTC
j_call: TRBJ2-6
d_call: -
clone_size: few
v_call: TRBV5-1

cdr3_aa: CASSWTGRETQYF
cdr3_nt: TGTGCCAGCAGTTGGACAGGGCGAGAGACCCAGTACTTC
j_call: TRBJ2-5
d_call: TRBD1
clone_size: few
v_call: TRBV27

cdr3_aa: CASSEAGSPEKLFF
cdr3_nt: TGTGCCAGCAGTGAAGCGGGCAGTCCTGAAAAACTGTTTTTT
j_call: TRBJ1-4
d_call: -
clone_size: -
v_call: TRBV6-1

cdr3_aa: CASSFSGYGYTF
cdr3_nt: TGTGCCAGCAGTTTCAGTGGCTATGGCTACACCTTC
j_call: TRBJ1-2
d_call: -
clone_size: many
v_call: TRBV12-3/TRBV12-4

cdr3_aa: CSPGVQDRKTQYF
cdr3_nt: TGCAGTCCCGGAGTCCAGGACAGAAAGACCCAGTACTTC
j_call: TRBJ2-5
d_call: -
clone_size: -
v_call: TRBV20-1

cdr3_aa: CASSSGLAGSYEQYF
cdr3_nt: TGTGCCAGCTCATCGGGACTAGCGGGTTCCTACGAGCAGTACTTC
j_call: TRBJ2-7
d_call: TRBD2
clone_size: -
v_call: TRBV18

cdr3_aa: CAWSLAGSGANVLTF
cdr3_nt: TGTGCCTGGAGTCTAGCCGGCTCTGGGGCCAACGTCCTGACTTTC
j_call: TRBJ2-6
d_call: -
clone_size: -
v_call: TRBV30

cdr3_aa: CASSGTASENIQYF
cdr3_nt: TGCGCCAGCAGCGGGACAGCATCAGAAAACATTCAGTACTTC
j_call: TRBJ2-4
d_call: TRBD1
clone_size: few
v_call: TRBV5-1